The 27 T cell receptor beta chains below come from one sample, sequenced in a study of blood T cell repertoires in COVID-19. Profiling relied on immunoSEQ multiplex PCR, and the TCRdb table lists in-frame clones only, not all of them. The repertoire holds just under 50,000 clones, with roughly 82% as singletons. Sequenced: peripheral blood. These receptors were collected from a human donor in a cohort sampled during active COVID-19.

This chain joins TRBV7-8 and TRBJ2-3; TRBD1 matches 8 bases. Trimming removed 4 bases from V and 2 bases from J; junction bases left unmatched: 5. This CDR3 spans 15 amino acids. CDR1 SGHVS and CDR2 FQNEAQ come from the germline V gene. CDR3 region: CASSSDRANTDTQYF. CDR3 sequence (DNA): TGTGCCAGCAGCTCGGACAGGGCTAACACAGATACGCAGTATTTT.

The genes are TRBV6-6 and TRBJ2-7; 8 positions match TRBD1. This CDR3 spans 13 amino acids. Germline trimming cut 6 bases from V and 5 bases from J; bases unmatched to any gene: 6. Germline loops: CDR1 MNHNY, CDR2 SVGAGI (reference sequence). The CDR3 spells CASSPTGDHEQYF. Here the CDR3 DNA reads TGTGCCAGCAGCCCGACAGGGGACCACGAGCAGTACTTC.

The chain carries TRBV19 and TRBJ1-3; D is undetermined. The CDR3 runs to 14 residues. Germline CDR1 reads LNHDA; CDR2 reads SQIVND (reference sequence). The V gene lost 6 bases and the J gene lost 3 bases, with 12 bases spanning the gap. For the CDR3, the DNA is TGTGCCAGTAGGGGTGGAGGCTTTGGAAACACCATATATTTT. It is translated as CASRGGGFGNTIYF.

The V and J genes are TRBV5-6 and TRBJ1-4, with unresolved D. Germline CDR1 SGHDT, CDR2 YYEEEE. V gave up 2 bases and J gave up 0 bases, with 8 bases separating them. The CDR3 spans 15 residues. The CDR3: CASSFGVATNEKLFF. For the CDR3, the DNA is TGTGCCAGCAGCTTCGGGGTTGCAACTAATGAAAAACTGTTTTTT.

The J gene is TRBJ1-2, the V gene TRBV28, with 7 bases fitting TRBD1. The CDR3 is made up of 14 amino acids. The V and J ends lost 6 bases and 2 bases, in that order; junction bases with no gene match: 6. Germline V gene sequence: CDR1 MDHEN, CDR2 SYDVKM. CDR3: CASSINRGNYGYTF. The CDR3 DNA is TGTGCCAGCAGCATAAACAGGGGCAACTATGGCTACACCTTC.

The chain links TRBV19 to TRBJ1-1, with 7 bases lining up with TRBD1. Germline V gives CDR1 LNHDA, CDR2 SQIVND (reference sequence). The CDR3 covers 15 residues. The J segment lost 1 base and the V segment lost 0 bases, leaving 2 bases of the junction unmatched. CDR3 DNA sequence: TGTGCCAGTAGTATAGAGGACAGGCAGAACACTGAAGCTTTCTTT. Protein: CASSIEDRQNTEAFF.

This clone was seen repeatedly, ten times or more. The rearrangement uses TRBV5-3 and TRBJ2-7; 10 bases map to TRBD2. TRBV5-3 is marked as an open reading frame, function uncertain. The CDR3 has 18 residues. V lost 4 bases and J lost 4; bases outside the gene matches: 17. CDR3 bases: TGTGCCAGAAGCCCGCCACGTTCTTCTAGCGGGAGATCGTACGAGCAGTACTTC. It yields the protein CARSPPRSSSGRSYEQYF.

The V and J genes are TRBV5-6 and TRBJ1-5; possibly TRBD1 for D (5 bases). The CDR3 spans 16 residues. Germline V gene sequence: CDR1 SGHDT, CDR2 YYEEEE. Deletions cut 0 bases from V and 0 bases from J, with 10 bases between. The CDR3 loop reads CASSLVGHDSNQPQHF. CDR3 DNA sequence: TGTGCCAGCAGCTTGGTAGGACACGATAGCAATCAGCCCCAGCATTTT.

The rearrangement uses TRBV6-4 and TRBJ2-1, with 7 bases matching TRBD1. CDR1 and CDR2 from the germline V gene are MRHNA and SNTAGT. The CDR3 extends over 14 amino acids. With 4 bases clipped from V and 7 bases from J, the junction kept 7 bases outside the gene matches. CDR3 in DNA: TGTGCCAGCAGTGTCCTACAGGGGATAAATGAGCAGTTCTTC. Its translation: CASSVLQGINEQFF.

This clone has more than one count but fewer than ten. The chain has TRBV6-5 and TRBJ2-3, with D possibly matching TRBD2 (6 bases). Germline V lookup: CDR1 MNHEY, CDR2 SVGAGI. Trimming took off 2 bases at V and 3 bases at J, with 12 bases between the two ends. The CDR3 consists of 15 residues. The CDR3 loop reads CASSYEGGRTDTQYF. The CDR3 DNA follows: TGTGCCAGCAGTTACGAGGGAGGCCGTACAGATACGCAGTATTTT.

The chain couples TRBV15 to TRBJ2-2; 10 nucleotides match TRBD2. From germline, CDR1 is LNHNV and CDR2 YYDKDF (reference sequence). The J segment lost 7 bases and the V segment lost 1 base, leaving 18 bases of the junction unmatched. The length of the CDR3 is 20 residues. This chain's CDR3 is CATSRAPLRSSGSTGGELFF. Written as DNA, the CDR3 is TGTGCCACCAGCAGAGCCCCTCTGAGGTCTAGCGGGAGTACGGGCGGGGAGCTGTTTTTT.

This clone has only a few counts. This chain links TRBV2 with TRBJ2-3, with 8 bases aligning to TRBD1. Germline CDR1 SNHLY, CDR2 FYNNEI. The CDR3 is 16 residues long. J gave up 2 bases and V 9 bases, and 13 bases lay outside the gene matches. CDR3 DNA: TGTGCCAGTCAGTACTCGGGACAGGTCCCCACAGATACGCAGTATTTT. It is translated as CASQYSGQVPTDTQYF.

The chain employs TRBV28 and TRBJ1-3; D call uncertain. From germline, CDR1 is MDHEN and CDR2 SYDVKM. There are 16 residues in the CDR3. Trimming removed 7 bases from V and 0 bases from J, with 16 bases in between. CDR3 sequence (DNA): TGTGCCAGCAATTCGCCGAGCGTGAGCTCTGGAAACACCATATATTTT. Its protein product is CASNSPSVSSGNTIYF. The full variable domain, rest sourced from reference TRBV28 and TRBJ1-3, is DVKVTQSSRYLVKRTGEKVFLECVQDMDHENMFWYRQDPGLGLRLIYFSYDVKMKEKGDIPEGYSVSREKKERFSLILESASTNQTSMYLCASNSPSVSSGNTIYFGEGSWLTVV.

There are a few counts of this clone. Other DNA variants within this sample encode the same CDR3. The CDR3 DNA is TGTGCCACCAGTGATTTGGACAGGGGAGACACCGGGGAGCTGTTTTTT. Translation gives CATSDLDRGDTGELFF. This chain uses TRBV24-1 with TRBJ2-2, with 8 nucleotides matching TRBD1. Germline V gene lookup returns CDR1 KGHDR and CDR2 SFDVKD. The CDR3 covers 16 residues. With 0 bases clipped from V and 3 bases from J, the junction kept 2 bases outside the gene matches.

The chain joins TRBV15 to TRBJ2-7; D is perhaps TRBD2 (5 bases). The germline V and J ends were trimmed by 5 bases and 6 bases, with 17 bases remaining between them. Germline-derived CDR1 and CDR2 are LNHNV and YYDKDF (reference sequence). The CDR3 runs to 14 residues. In DNA, the CDR3 is TGTGCCACCAGCCTCAGACGGGAAACGGGCGAGCAGTACTTC. Amino acids: CATSLRRETGEQYF.

The CDR3: CASNDRAKNIQYF. Here the CDR3 DNA reads TGTGCCAGCAACGACAGAGCCAAAAACATTCAGTACTTC. The chain has TRBV2 and TRBJ2-4, with D possibly TRBD1 on 5 matching bases. Trimming removed 7 bases from V and 0 bases from J, with 7 bases in between. Germline-derived CDR1 and CDR2 are SNHLY and FYNNEI. There are 13 residues in the CDR3.

This sequence joins TRBV7-2 and TRBJ2-7, with 12 bases matching TRBD2. This CDR3 has 16 amino acids. Germline CDR1 reads SGHTA; CDR2 reads FQGNSA. V trimming: 1 base; J trimming: 4 bases; junction bases outside the gene matches: 5. The CDR3 bases are TGTGCCAGCAGCTTAGGTCTAGCGGGAGGGCCATACGAGCAGTACTTC. This encodes CASSLGLAGGPYEQYF.

The V gene is TRBV30, the J gene TRBJ1-1, with D tentatively TRBD1 (6 bases). Between the trimmed V and J ends, which lost 3 bases and 7 bases, there was a span of 18 bases. This CDR3 has 14 amino acids. From germline, CDR1 is GTSNPN and CDR2 SVGIG (reference sequence). This CDR3 reads CAWSGSGHPIEAFF. CDR3 DNA: TGTGCCTGGAGCGGTTCGGGACACCCCATTGAAGCTTTCTTT. The full variable domain, rest sourced from reference TRBV30 and TRBJ1-1, is SQTIHQWPATLVQPVGSPLSLECTVEGTSNPNLYWYRQAAGRGLQLLFYSVGIGQISSEVPQNLSASRPQDRQFILSSKKLLLSDSGFYLCAWSGSGHPIEAFFGQGTRLTVV.

The chain joins TRBV27 to TRBJ1-1; D remains ambiguous. This CDR3 has 13 residues. Germline V gives CDR1 MNHEY, CDR2 SMNVEV (reference sequence). Trimming stripped 2 bases from V and 1 base from J, with 5 bases between. DNA for the CDR3: TGTGCCAGCAGTTTACACAGGAACACTGAAGCTTTCTTT. Protein: CASSLHRNTEAFF.

The chain couples TRBV5-1 to TRBJ2-2, with D perhaps TRBD2 (5 bases). Germline lookup yields CDR1 SGHRS and CDR2 YFSETQ. V lost 7 bases, J lost 3 bases, and 16 bases lay in between. The CDR3 sequence is 15 residues long. The CDR3 region has the DNA TGCGCCAGCTCTACCGGGCGGGTGGACACCGGGGAGCTGTTTTTT. Its translation: CASSTGRVDTGELFF.

This chain joins TRBV6-1 and TRBJ1-4; D is possibly TRBD1 (6 bases). Trimming cost V 1 base and J 11 bases, with 26 bases left between them. CDR1 and CDR2 (germline): MNHNS, SASEGT. This CDR3 has 18 residues. The CDR3 region is CASSEESRTAAPRWKLFF. The DNA of the CDR3 is TGTGCCAGCAGTGAAGAATCTAGGACAGCAGCACCCAGGTGGAAACTGTTTTTT.

The CDR3, as DNA: TGTGCCTGGACTACCTCCTACGAGCAGTACTTC. Its translation is CAWTTSYEQYF. V and J are TRBV30 and TRBJ2-7; D is uncertain. Trimming took off 4 bases at V and 0 bases at J, with 4 bases between the two ends. Germline CDR1 GTSNPN, CDR2 SVGIG (reference sequence). The CDR3 sequence is 11 residues long. The whole variable domain, filled in from reference TRBV30 and TRBJ2-7, reads SQTIHQWPATLVQPVGSPLSLECTVEGTSNPNLYWYRQAAGRGLQLLFYSVGIGQISSEVPQNLSASRPQDRQFILSSKKLLLSDSGFYLCAWTTSYEQYFGPGTRLTVT.

V usage is TRBV2 and J usage is TRBJ2-2, with TRBD2 matching 11 bases. V lost 7 bases to trimming and J lost 3 bases; unmatched junction nucleotides: 4. The CDR3 is made up of 15 amino acids. Germline CDR1 reads SNHLY; CDR2 reads FYNNEI. Here the CDR3 reads CASKGSGRDTGELFF. CDR3 sequence (DNA): TGTGCCAGCAAGGGTAGCGGGAGGGACACCGGGGAGCTGTTTTTT.

The chain combines TRBV10-3 with TRBJ2-7, with a weak D call TRBD1 (6 bases). This CDR3 is 16 amino acids long. Trimming shortened V by 0 bases and J by 2 bases, and 14 bases separated the two germline ends. Germline V gene lookup returns CDR1 ENHRY and CDR2 SYGVKD. CDR3 nucleotide sequence: TGTGCCATCAGTGAGTCGTTGGACAGTCTAACCTACGAGCAGTACTTC. Translating it yields CAISESLDSLTYEQYF.

The chain carries TRBV18 and TRBJ2-2; 9 bases are shared with TRBD1. The CDR3 loop spans 15 amino acids. Germline CDR1 is KGHSH and CDR2 is LQKENI. Unmatched junction bases numbered 7, after V lost 6 bases and J lost 5 bases. Written as DNA, the CDR3 is TGTGCCAGCTCCGTATCGACAGGGGGAACCGGGGAGCTGTTTTTT. It specifies CASSVSTGGTGELFF.

The chain links TRBV3-1 (or the pseudogene TRBV3-2) to TRBJ2-6; the D gene is possibly TRBD1 (5 bases). The germline V gene encodes CDR1 LGHDT and CDR2 YNNKEL (reference sequence). The V end lost 5 bases, the J end lost 2 bases, and 13 bases lay between the germline ends. The CDR3 contains 16 residues. CDR3 sequence reads: CASSELRVAGANVLTF. The CDR3, as DNA: TGTGCCAGCAGCGAACTCAGGGTAGCTGGGGCCAACGTCCTGACTTTC.

The chain links TRBV30 to TRBJ2-2, with TRBD1 matching 7 bases. This CDR3 comprises 15 residues. Germline V CDR1 and CDR2: GTSNPN, SVGIG (reference sequence). The V and J ends lost 2 bases and 2 bases, in that order; junction bases with no gene match: 5. CDR3: CAWSRDRTNTGELFF. CDR3 in DNA: TGTGCCTGGAGTCGGGACAGAACAAACACCGGGGAGCTGTTTTTT.